Below are 22 T cell receptor beta chains sequenced from a single sample in a study of regulatory T cells in long-lasting Graves disease. Both iRepertoire HTBI primers and Arm-PCR of CDR3 regions were used to build the TCR beta libraries. Each CDR3 protein gets one entry after TCRdb re-called the multiplex PCR reads with MiXCR. Of around 240,000 distinct CDR3 sequences in the sample, 15% to 20% were seen once. Time point denoted: newly diagnosed GD, antithyroid drugs for less than 3 months. Scientists built the TCR library using RNA that was extracted from PBMCs. Separately, the same data were catalogued under a study of T cells in Graves' hyperthyroidism and ophthalmopathy.

This material consisted of peripheral blood mononuclear cells (PBMCs), taken at new diagnosis, from a patient treated with antithyroid drugs. Source of these receptors: a woman aged 25 to 39 with Graves disease.

This chain connects TRBV5-1 to TRBJ2-7; TRBD1 matches 8 bases. CDR1 and CDR2 from the germline V gene are SGHRS and YFSETQ. V shed 4 bases, J shed 0 bases, and the junction held 6 bases outside the gene matches. This CDR3 is 15 amino acids long. This CDR3 reads CASSEWTGPSYEQYF. As DNA, the CDR3 is TGCGCCAGCAGCGAGTGGACAGGGCCCTCCTACGAGCAGTACTTC.

This clonotype was observed many times. The chain recombines TRBV18 with TRBJ1-1; the match to TRBD1 covers 11 bases. The CDR3 runs 14 residues. J lost 4 bases, V lost 8 bases, and 6 bases had no gene match. Germline V gives CDR1 KGHSH, CDR2 LQKENI. The CDR3 protein is CASVSGTGGTEAFF. The CDR3 DNA is TGTGCCAGCGTCTCCGGGACAGGGGGCACTGAAGCTTTCTTT.

This clonotype showed up many times. This chain uses TRBV3-1 with TRBJ1-5; D is perhaps TRBD1 (5 bases). Trimming left V 4 bases short and J 7 bases short, with 17 bases between. Germline-derived CDR1 and CDR2 are LGHDT and YNNKEL (reference sequence). The CDR3 runs 15 residues. The CDR3, as DNA: TGTGCCAGCAGCCGTTCGGGGGTTTCGGGACAGCCCCAGCATTTT. Translated, it gives CASSRSGVSGQPQHF. Full variable domain (outside the CDR3, taken from reference TRBV3-1 and TRBJ1-5): DTAVSQTPKYLVTQMGNDKSIKCEQNLGHDTMYWYKQDSKKFLKIMFSYNNKELIINETVPNRFSPKSPDKAHLNLHINSLELGDSAVYFCASSRSGVSGQPQHFGDGTRLSIL.

At least ten counts were recorded for this clonotype. V gene TRBV15 combines with J gene TRBJ2-2; 7 bases are a match to TRBD1. Germline V gene data show CDR1 as LNHNV and CDR2 as YYDKDF (reference sequence). V lost 3 bases and J lost 7; bases outside the gene matches: 8. The CDR3 runs 15 residues. CDR3 DNA: TGTGCCACCAGCAGGGCCGTACAGGGGAACGGGGAGCTGTTTTTT. It yields the protein CATSRAVQGNGELFF.

The sample holds many counts of this clonotype. The V and J genes are TRBV5-1 and TRBJ1-1; D call uncertain. The germline CDR1 and CDR2 sequences are SGHRS and YFSETQ. The length of the CDR3 is 14 residues. With 1 base removed from V and 4 bases from J, the gap between germline ends came to 11 bases. The CDR3 is CASSLSAGLTEAFF. CDR3 DNA sequence: TGCGCCAGCAGCTTGTCCGCAGGCCTCACTGAAGCTTTCTTT.

In nucleotides, the CDR3 is TGTGCCAGCAGCCAAGATCTCGAGCCCAGGACGCAGTATTTT. Protein: CASSQDLEPRTQYF. The chain is built from TRBV3-1 and TRBJ2-1, with no clear D. The DNA matches TRBJ2-3 better at its end, which makes the J call doubtful. The V gene's germline CDR1 is LGHDT and CDR2 YNNKEL (reference sequence). The CDR3 is made up of 14 amino acids.

In its sample, this clonotype was seen many times. This chain uses TRBV2 with TRBJ2-3; 7 nucleotides align to TRBD1. The CDR3 is 13 amino acids. V was pared by 8 bases and J by 2 bases, with 4 bases of the junction left unmatched. The V gene's germline CDR1 is SNHLY and CDR2 FYNNEI. The CDR3 DNA reads as TGTGCCAGCCAGGGGGAGCACACAGATACGCAGTATTTT. Translation: CASQGEHTDTQYF. The variable domain in full, completed from reference TRBV2 and TRBJ2-3, reads EPEVTQTPSHQVTQMGQEVILRCVPISNHLYFYWYRQILGQKVEFLVSFYNNEISEKSEIFDDQFSVERPDGSNFTLKIRSTKLEDSAMYFCASQGEHTDTQYFGPGTRLTVL.

The CDR3 nucleotides are TGTGCCAGCAGCTTAACGGCCTCCGGGACAGGGAACAATGAGCAGTTCTTC. This encodes CASSLTASGTGNNEQFF. This sequence joins TRBV7-3 and TRBJ2-1; TRBD1 matches at 9 bases. V dropped 0 bases and J dropped 5; count of bases not matched to a gene: 8. Germline CDR1 is SGHTA and CDR2 is FQGTGA. This CDR3 has 17 residues.

Ten or more counts support this clonotype. CDR3 amino acids: CASNLAWSTGELFF. For the CDR3, the DNA is TGTGCCAGCAATCTAGCGTGGAGCACCGGGGAGCTGTTTTTT. The V gene is TRBV7-2, the J gene TRBJ2-2, with a weak D call TRBD2 (6 bases). Trimming took 7 bases from V and 4 from J, leaving 13 bases between them. Germline CDR1 is SGHTA and CDR2 is FQGNSA. This CDR3 is 14 amino acids long.

This clonotype occurred many times. This sequence joins TRBV24-1 and TRBJ2-2, with D unresolved. Germline CDR1 is KGHDR and CDR2 is SFDVKD. Trimming took 2 bases from V and 4 from J, leaving 7 bases between them. This CDR3 has 14 amino acids. CDR3 in amino acids: CATSDYSGTGELFF. The DNA of the CDR3 is TGTGCCACCAGTGATTATTCGGGCACCGGGGAGCTGTTTTTT.

This clonotype appeared many times. The chain carries TRBV18 and TRBJ2-1, with D unclear. CDR3 size: 15 residues. From germline, CDR1 is KGHSH and CDR2 LQKENI. The V end was cut by 3 bases, the J end by 4 bases, with 13 bases between. The DNA of the CDR3 is TGTGCCAGCTCACCCTCAGGCGAGGCTTACAATGAGCAGTTCTTC. This gives the protein CASSPSGEAYNEQFF. The entire variable domain, with the rest obtained from reference TRBV18 and TRBJ2-1, is as follows: NAGVMQNPRHLVRRRGQEARLRCSPMKGHSHVYWYRQLPEEGLKFMVYLQKENIIDESGMPKERFSAEFPKEGPSILRIQQVVRGDSAAYFCASSPSGEAYNEQFFGPGTRLTVL.

As regards this clonotype: A far larger clone is just one base off, so this is likely a read error. V is TRBV7-8 and J is TRBJ2-5; 7 nucleotides align to TRBD2. The CDR3 extends over 18 amino acids. CDR1 is SGHVS and CDR2 is FQNEAQ in the germline V gene. Trimming cost V 4 bases and J 2 bases; bases outside gene matches: 16. CDR3 amino acids: CASSSVRDGLADQETQYF. CDR3 coding DNA: TGTGCCAGCAGCTCAGTACGCGACGGGCTAGCGGATCAAGAGACCCAGTACTTC.

This clonotype appeared a single time. The V and J genes are TRBV6-9 and TRBJ2-7; maybe TRBD1 (5 bases). The CDR3 has 16 residues. Germline-derived CDR1 and CDR2 are MNHGY and SVAAGI. The V end was cut by 3 bases, the J end by 3 bases, with 18 bases between. The CDR3 region is CASSYARQGTSYEQYF. In nucleotides, the CDR3 is TGTGCCAGCAGTTACGCCCGGCAGGGAACAAGCTACGAGCAGTACTTC.

This clonotype showed up many times. The chain's CDR3 is CASRRGGPQETQYF. For the CDR3, the DNA is TGCGCCAGCCGAAGGGGGGGCCCTCAAGAGACCCAGTACTTC. The rearrangement joins TRBV5-1 to TRBJ2-5; possibly TRBD2 for D (7 bases). Trimming cost V 7 bases and J 2 bases, with 15 bases left between them. CDR3 size: 14 residues. Germline V gene lookup returns CDR1 SGHRS and CDR2 YFSETQ.

This clonotype has only a few counts. Just one base apart from a much larger clone, this may be a read error. The CDR3 does not end in the conserved phenylalanine or tryptophan, so this is likely a read error. The chain has TRBV2 and TRBJ2-1; D is possibly TRBD1 or TRBD2 (5 bases each). CDR1 and CDR2 (germline): SNHLY, FYNNEI. The CDR3 loop spans 16 amino acids. V dropped 4 bases and J dropped 2 bases, with 15 bases sitting between them. The CDR3 DNA reads as TGTGCCAGCAGTGCCACCGTGCCGGGGCCCTACAATGAGCAGTTCCTC. Its protein is CASSATVPGPYNEQFL.

The chain links TRBV30 to TRBJ2-1; 10 nucleotides match TRBD1. CDR3 length: 19 residues. Germline V gene sequence: CDR1 GTSNPN, CDR2 SVGIG (reference sequence). Trimming cost V 2 bases and J 3 bases; bases outside gene matches: 16. CDR3 nucleotides: TGTGCCTGGAGTCTCCGGGACAGGGGTATATCGAGACGCTACAATGAGCAGTTCTTC. The encoded protein is CAWSLRDRGISRRYNEQFF.

About this clonotype itself: A much larger clone differs from this one at a single base, so this may be a read error. This is likely a read error, given that the CDR3 carries no conserved phenylalanine or tryptophan at its end. The chain couples TRBV9 to TRBJ2-3; D perhaps matches TRBD2 (5 bases). The V end was cut by 5 bases, the J end by 2 bases, with 9 bases between. Germline lookup yields CDR1 SGDLS and CDR2 YYNGEE. CDR3 length: 13 residues. As DNA, the CDR3 is TGTGCCAGCAGTTCCGGGGACACAGATACGCAGTATATT. Protein product: CASSSGDTDTQYI.

This clonotype occurred many times. J is TRBJ2-7 and V is TRBV12-3 or TRBV12-4; D possibly matches TRBD1 or TRBD2 (5 bases each). The CDR3 totals 15 residues. Trimming cost V 4 bases and J 3 bases, with 16 bases left between them. The CDR3 bases are TGTGCCAGCAGTTCGGGGACGGTTTCGAACTACGAGCAGTACTTC. Translation: CASSSGTVSNYEQYF.

This clonotype was observed at least ten times. The V call is TRBV2, the J call TRBJ1-1; 7 bases are a match to TRBD1. The CDR3 has 17 residues. Germline V CDR1 and CDR2: SNHLY, FYNNEI. Unmatched junction bases numbered 15, after V lost 7 bases and J lost 1 base. CDR3 coding DNA: TGTGCCAGCACCGACAGGGTTGTTGTAAGAAAGAACACTGAAGCTTTCTTT. This sequence encodes CASTDRVVVRKNTEAFF.

This clonotype was counted ten times or more. The chain is built from TRBV7-8 and TRBJ1-4, with D perhaps TRBD1 (6 bases). The CDR3 is made up of 15 amino acids. Germline-derived CDR1 and CDR2 are SGHVS and FQNEAQ. V was trimmed by 4 bases and J by 2 bases, leaving 11 bases between them. The CDR3 spells CASSYRQATNEKLFF. In DNA form, the CDR3 reads TGTGCCAGCAGCTACAGACAGGCCACTAATGAAAAACTGTTTTTT.

This clonotype occurred many times. J is TRBJ2-1 and V is TRBV20-1, with a possible D match to TRBD1 (5 bases). Trimming removed 6 bases at V and 9 bases at J, with 9 bases between. Looked up from germline, CDR1 is DFQATT and CDR2 is SNEGSKA (reference sequence). This CDR3 has 10 residues. CDR3 residues: CSAGPAEQFF. The CDR3 DNA sequence: TGCAGTGCGGGGCCAGCTGAGCAGTTCTTC.

Comments on this clonotype: It is likely a read error: a sequence one base away is far more abundant. The chain has TRBV7-2 and TRBJ2-1, with D perhaps matching TRBD2 (6 bases). The assigned J gene may be wrong: the sequence end matches TRBJ2-5 better. The CDR3 consists of 13 residues. CDR1 is SGHTA and CDR2 is FQGNSA in the germline V gene. CDR3 nucleotide sequence: TGTGCCAGCAGCTTATCTAGCGCGGAGATCCAGTACTTC. This encodes CASSLSSAEIQYF.